The clone carrying this T cell receptor (beta chain) was counted at least ten times. For the second PCR, which ran for roughly 7 to 11 cycles, a sample-barcoded 5' primer and a J-beta primer mix were used. TCRdb processed the 5' RACE reads anew with MiXCR; each CDR3 protein has one entry. Here the sample spans hundreds of thousands of distinct CDR3 sequences, 32% being singletons. CDR3 length equals 14 residues. The germline gives CDR1 MNHNS, CDR2 SASEGT. Between the trimmed V and J ends, which lost 1 base and 2 bases, there was a span of 8 bases. Each sample gave at least 7 million isolated PBMCs. The data were taken from a study of blood T cells in healthy people across ages.

The chain uses TRBV6-1 and TRBJ1-2; D gene uncertain. The material sequenced was blood. The origin of this receptor is a woman older than 75 in good health. CDR3 coding DNA: TGTGCCAGCAGTGAAGTATTCTTCAACTATGGCTACACCTTC. Translation gives CASSEVFFNYGYTF.